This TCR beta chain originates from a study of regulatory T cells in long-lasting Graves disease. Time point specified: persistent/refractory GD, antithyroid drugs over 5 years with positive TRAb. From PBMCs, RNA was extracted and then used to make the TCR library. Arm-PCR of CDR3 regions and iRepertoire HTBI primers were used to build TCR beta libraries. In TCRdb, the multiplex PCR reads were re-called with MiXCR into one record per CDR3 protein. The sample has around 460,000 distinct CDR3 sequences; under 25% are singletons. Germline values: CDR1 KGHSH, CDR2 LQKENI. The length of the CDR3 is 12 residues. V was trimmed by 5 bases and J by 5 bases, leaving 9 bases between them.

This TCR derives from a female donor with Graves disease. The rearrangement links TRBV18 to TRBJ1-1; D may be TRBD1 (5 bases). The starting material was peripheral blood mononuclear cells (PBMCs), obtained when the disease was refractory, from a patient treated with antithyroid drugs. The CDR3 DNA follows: TGTGCCAGCTCAATGGCAGGGACTGAAGCTTTCTTT. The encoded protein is CASSMAGTEAFF.